This record concerns one T cell receptor beta chain sequence. This clonotype was recorded many times. Its antigen remains unidentified. Nothing much larger sits one base from this clone, and base qualities are not available. Library prep was done by PCR. The reads were generated on an Illumina HiSeq 2500. Unique molecular identifiers were incorporated into TCR beta cDNA libraries to reduce PCR and sequencing biases. Roughly 0.5 million cDNA molecules were obtained per 1 to 10 million input T cells, so each molecule approximated one T cell. The same protocol used for the earlier healthy control dataset was applied to prepare and sequence the patient libraries. Samples belonging to the same batch were prepared together, multiplexed and sequenced on a shared HiSeq lane. The study's own analysis went as follows. MIGEC handled the raw barcoded reads, throwing out single-read molecular identifier groups before consensus assembly and CDR3 extraction. VDJtools was used for post-analysis of the clonotype tables, with diversity normalized by down-sampling every dataset to the smallest sample size. To correct batch-related cross-sample contamination, repertoire overlap clustering matched CDR3 amino acid sequences but not nucleotide sequences. Starting from the raw public reads, TCRdb applied fastp trimming at Q25, assembled clones with MiXCR and retained in-frame beta chains. All rows with the same CDR3 protein become a single entry with the most common DNA and genes. The V and J calls come from TCRdb's annotation, not from the publication. This sample gives about 200,000 distinct CDR3 sequences in total; 29% of them show up just once. 3.4% of the sample comes from the top ten.

This record belongs to a study of post-analysis software for immune sequencing data (dated by TCRdb to about 2015). Some background on the complete study: The recorded disease courses included relapsing-remitting, secondary progressive and progressive-relapsing multiple sclerosis, and some patients had no subtype annotation. A subset of samples was prepared in parallel using single-end sample barcoding, then pooled and co-amplified after Illumina adapter ligation. The multiple sclerosis patient repertoires were compared with 11 previously published healthy control repertoires from donors aged 6 to 25 years.

TCR beta repertoires were profiled from peripheral blood of roughly 13 young patients with multiple sclerosis to demonstrate the VDJtools post-analysis software. The multiple sclerosis patients were children and adolescents ranging in age from roughly 6 to 15 years. The investigation overall reported the following: The multiple sclerosis patient group was slightly younger than the control group. Strong co-clustering of samples prepared in the same batch was shown by direct clustering with F measure, prompting a batch-effect correction. Normalized Chao1 diversity was significantly lower in multiple sclerosis patients than controls, suggesting substantial peripheral T-cell clonal expansion.

Sequenced sample: blood. The sequence derives from a girl aged 2-17 years with multiple sclerosis.

The CDR3 reads as follows: CASSQDGGQGSYEQYF. The DNA sequence is as follows: TGCGCCAGCAGCCAAGATGGAGGGCAGGGATCCTACGAGCAGTACTTC. The V and J genes are TRBV4-1 and TRBJ2-7; possibly the D gene is TRBD2, per 6 matching bases. V drops 0 bases and J drops 1 base, leaving 13 bases in between. The CDR3 sequence holds 16 residues, the cysteine and phenylalanine included. Only CDR3 DNA is held: 48 bases, read in frame from base 1. Looking up the germline V gene yields CDR1 MGHRA and CDR2 YSYEKL.